The 20 T cell receptor beta chains below were found in one sample sequenced in a study of shared clonotypes between healthy human individuals. Data came from immunoSEQ multiplex PCR; TCRdb stores just in-frame clones and leaves some out. The table includes about 480,000 clones, more than 65% detected once. Sequencing used PBMCs. All receptors come from a woman aged 40 to 49 in good health. Some clones in this sample may be carry-over from other donors' samples.

This sequence joins TRBV30 and TRBJ2-7; D could derive from TRBD1 or TRBD2 (6 bases each). This CDR3 contains 16 residues. Germline-derived CDR1 and CDR2 are GTSNPN and SVGIG (reference sequence). The V end was cut by 0 bases, the J end by 2 bases, with 17 bases between. CDR3 region: CAWSVLGGGKTYEQYF. The CDR3, as DNA: TGTGCCTGGAGTGTACTCGGAGGGGGAAAAACCTACGAGCAGTACTTC.

The gene calls are TRBV7-3 and TRBJ2-7; D may be TRBD2 (6 bases). The CDR3 consists of 14 residues. Trimming cost V 1 base and J 5 bases, with 12 bases left between them. Germline V gene data show CDR1 as SGHTA and CDR2 as FQGTGA. CDR3 coding DNA: TGTGCCAGCAGCTTAATGGGGGGTGCCCACGAGCAGTACTTC. Its protein is CASSLMGGAHEQYF.

The chain employs TRBV28 and TRBJ2-7; 13 bases align to TRBD2. J lost 4 bases, V lost 5 bases, and 8 bases had no gene match. The CDR3 extends over 16 amino acids. Germline loops: CDR1 MDHEN, CDR2 SYDVKM. The CDR3 protein is CASSPRGLAGKYEQYF. DNA of the CDR3: TGTGCCAGCAGTCCCCGGGGACTAGCGGGAAAATACGAGCAGTACTTC.

There are a few counts of this clone. The chain is built from TRBV5-1 and TRBJ2-1; D remains unclear. Between the trimmed V and J ends, which lost 0 bases and 2 bases, there was a span of 6 bases. The CDR3 covers 14 residues. The germline CDR1 and CDR2 sequences are SGHRS and YFSETQ. This CDR3 is CASSLGDTYNEQFF. The CDR3 nucleotides are TGCGCCAGCAGCTTGGGAGACACCTACAATGAGCAGTTCTTC.

The rearrangement links TRBV7-2 to TRBJ1-1; D remains ambiguous. V lost 5 bases and J 0 bases, leaving 10 bases between the germline ends. Germline V gene data show CDR1 as SGHTA and CDR2 as FQGNSA. The CDR3 runs to 14 residues. The CDR3 coding sequence is TGTGCCAGCAGCGTAGACGGCATGAACACTGAAGCTTTCTTT. This gives the protein CASSVDGMNTEAFF.

The chain has TRBV7-9 and TRBJ2-5; D gene uncertain. Trimming took 3 bases from V and 5 from J, leaving 10 bases between them. Germline-derived CDR1 and CDR2 are SEHNR and FQNEAQ (reference sequence). The CDR3 covers 13 residues. The CDR3 bases are TGTGCCAGCAGCTTGGGCAGTGTCGAGACCCAGTACTTC. It translates to CASSLGSVETQYF.

The chain has TRBV7-3 and TRBJ2-5, with D possibly being TRBD2 (6 bases). V was trimmed by 9 bases and J by 5 bases, leaving 16 bases between them. The germline V gene encodes CDR1 SGHTA and CDR2 FQGTGA. CDR3 length: 13 amino acids. The CDR3 loop reads CASSEEGRETQYF. CDR3 bases: TGTGCCAGTTCAGAGGAGGGGAGGGAGACCCAGTACTTC.

This chain joins TRBV9 and TRBJ2-6; TRBD2 matches 7 bases. CDR1 is SGDLS and CDR2 is YYNGEE in the germline V gene. This CDR3 has 18 amino acids. V lost 0 bases, J lost 2 bases, and 8 bases stayed unmatched. CDR3 loop: CASSVGRGYSAGANVLTF. CDR3 coding DNA: TGTGCCAGCAGCGTAGGGCGGGGGTACTCGGCTGGGGCCAACGTCCTGACTTTC.

Only one count was recorded for this clone. V is TRBV13 and J is TRBJ2-1; the match to TRBD2 covers 14 bases. From germline, CDR1 is PRHDT and CDR2 FYEKMQ (reference sequence). The CDR3 loop spans 14 amino acids. Unmatched junction bases numbered 0, after V lost 8 bases and J lost 3 bases. In DNA form, the CDR3 reads TGTGCCAGCGGGACTAGCGGGAGCTACAATGAGCAGTTCTTC. Translating it yields CASGTSGSYNEQFF.

The gene calls are TRBV30 and TRBJ2-3, with 7 bases that match TRBD2. This CDR3 is 16 amino acids long. After removal of 8 bases from V and 2 bases from J, the junction contained 16 bases not matched to a gene. Germline values: CDR1 GTSNPN, CDR2 SVGIG (reference sequence). In DNA form, the CDR3 reads TGTGCCGTGAGAGGGAGGGCCAACCGGGACACAGATACGCAGTATTTT. This translates into CAVRGRANRDTDTQYF.

V and J are TRBV11-2 and TRBJ2-7, with 8 positions matching TRBD1. There are 13 residues in the CDR3. Germline V gene sequence: CDR1 SGHAT, CDR2 FQNNGV. With 5 bases clipped from V and 4 bases from J, the junction kept 4 bases outside the gene matches. CDR3 DNA: TGTGCCAGCAGCGAAGACAGGGGATACGAGCAGTACTTC. Translated, it gives CASSEDRGYEQYF. Complete variable domain (other parts from reference TRBV11-2 and TRBJ2-7): EAGVAQSPRYKIIEKRQSVAFWCNPISGHATLYWYQQILGQGPKLLIQFQNNGVVDDSQLPKDRFSAERLKGVDSTLKIQPAKLEDSAVYLCASSEDRGYEQYFGPGTRLTVT.

Notes on this clone: The same CDR3 also results from other DNA sequences found in this sample. CDR3 protein: CASSVYRGETQYF. CDR3 DNA sequence: TGTGCCAGCAGTGTGTACAGGGGGGAGACCCAGTACTTC. The V and J genes are TRBV2 and TRBJ2-5; 8 bases match TRBD1. The CDR3 runs 13 residues. Germline CDR1 and CDR2: SNHLY and FYNNEI. Unmatched junction bases numbered 3, after V lost 4 bases and J lost 5 bases.

The chain recombines TRBV7-2 with TRBJ2-2, with D possibly being TRBD2 (6 bases). Trimming shortened V by 5 bases and J by 4 bases, and 14 bases separated the two germline ends. Germline CDR1 reads SGHTA; CDR2 reads FQGNSA. This CDR3 is built from 15 residues. This CDR3 reads CASSPRMGGTGELFF. CDR3 nucleotide sequence: TGTGCCAGCAGCCCCCGAATGGGGGGCACCGGGGAGCTGTTTTTT.

The rearrangement links TRBV28 to TRBJ2-7; 9 bases map to TRBD2. J was trimmed by 3 bases and V by 6 bases; bases with no gene match: 3. CDR3 length equals 13 residues. Germline-derived CDR1 and CDR2 are MDHEN and SYDVKM. CDR3 nucleotides: TGTGCCAGCAGGACTAGCGGTTTCTACGAGCAGTACTTC. It translates to CASRTSGFYEQYF.

The chain carries TRBV5-6 and TRBJ2-1; the match to TRBD1 covers 8 bases. After removal of 3 bases from V and 5 bases from J, the junction contained 7 bases not matched to a gene. The CDR3 sequence is 15 residues long. Germline CDR1 reads SGHDT; CDR2 reads YYEEEE. CDR3 nucleotides: TGTGCCAGCAGCTCTCCACAGGGGGGCGACAATGAGCAGTTCTTC. Residues: CASSSPQGGDNEQFF.

This chain links TRBV7-9 with TRBJ2-2, with 9 bases aligning to TRBD1. With 8 bases clipped from V and 7 bases from J, the junction kept 11 bases outside the gene matches. Germline V gene sequence: CDR1 SEHNR, CDR2 FQNEAQ (reference sequence). There are 15 residues in the CDR3. CDR3 region: CASGPGTGKSGELFF. CDR3 DNA sequence: TGTGCCAGCGGCCCCGGGACAGGGAAGAGCGGGGAGCTGTTTTTT.

The rearrangement links TRBV9 to TRBJ2-3, with D tentatively TRBD1 or TRBD2 (5 bases each). Germline CDR1 is SGDLS and CDR2 is YYNGEE. V lost 0 bases to trimming and J lost 4 bases, with 9 bases between them. The CDR3 is 14 amino acids. The CDR3 here is CASSVGGNPDTQYF. Written as DNA, the CDR3 is TGTGCCAGCAGCGTAGGGGGGAATCCAGATACGCAGTATTTT. Variable domain in full (rest from reference TRBV9 and TRBJ2-3): DSGVTQTPKHLITATGQRVTLRCSPRSGDLSVYWYQQSLDQGLQFLIQYYNGEERAKGNILERFSAQQFPDLHSELNLSSLELGDSALYFCASSVGGNPDTQYFGPGTRLTVL.

At least ten counts were recorded for this clone. CDR3 sequence: CASSYSGGNYEQYF. The CDR3 nucleotides read TGTGCCAGCAGTTACTCCGGGGGGAACTACGAGCAGTACTTC. This chain uses TRBV6-6 with TRBJ2-7, with 7 bases matching TRBD2. Germline V gives CDR1 MNHNY, CDR2 SVGAGI (reference sequence). There are 14 residues in the CDR3. V was pared by 0 bases and J by 3 bases, with 2 bases of the junction left unmatched.

This clone showed up just once. The chain employs TRBV19 and TRBJ1-2; unclear D gene. The CDR3 loop spans 13 amino acids. V was shortened by 5 bases and J by 2 bases, with 9 bases between the two germline ends. CDR1 and CDR2 from the germline V gene are LNHDA and SQIVND (reference sequence). Here the CDR3 reads CASSSERNYGYTF. The CDR3 nucleotides are TGTGCCAGTAGTTCGGAGAGGAACTATGGCTACACCTTC.

The CDR3 sequence is CASSPRGGGASYEQYF. The DNA of the CDR3 is TGTGCCAGCTCACCACGGGGCGGAGGTGCCTCCTACGAGCAGTACTTC. The rearrangement links TRBV18 to TRBJ2-7; D is possibly TRBD1 or TRBD2 (5 bases each). This CDR3 region has 16 residues. CDR1 and CDR2 from the germline V gene are KGHSH and LQKENI. The V and J ends lost 1 base and 0 bases respectively, with 13 bases between them.